This T cell receptor beta chain was found in a study of persistence of HIV-infected CD4 T cells. Lysates of CMV-infected fibroblasts at roughly 10 ug/mL stimulated these cells. Sorted nonresponding memory CD4+ T cells were CD40L-negative, CD69-negative, CD45RO-high. Per the germline V gene, CDR1 is LNHDA and CDR2 is SQIVND (reference sequence). V gave up 3 bases and J gave up 0 bases, with 11 bases separating them. The CDR3 covers 15 residues. In regard to this clone: Its antigen is not identified.

The libraries were made with immunoSEQ version 4 in survey mode. Template was genomic DNA at roughly 9.6 ng/uL, with up to 1 ug used per sample. Some clones are missing from TCRdb's copy, which holds only in-frame ones; the method was immunoSEQ multiplex PCR. The sample holds around 28,000 clones, almost 85% seen once. This material consisted of CD4+ T cells sorted from PBMCs after approximately 20-hour stimulation, taken from a patient who received antiretroviral therapy. The rearrangement joins TRBV19 to TRBJ2-5; unclear D gene. The sequence was obtained from an adult man with HIV who was CMV-seropositive. This CDR3 is CASSISLKYQETQYF. The CDR3 bases are TGTGCCAGTAGTATTTCCCTAAAGTACCAAGAGACCCAGTACTTC.